This T cell receptor (beta chain) stems from a study of shared clonotypes between healthy human individuals. Across the study: In total, the donors were a couple of women and three men aged 18 to 49.

Concerning this clone itself: Its specificity is not known.

Study results and limitations: The low donor count limited represented genetic and exposure-history diversity. Sequencing of the sorted subsets was shown by rarefaction to be incomplete despite large depth.

The CDR3 spans 16 residues. Germline V gives CDR1 SGHTA, CDR2 FQGNSA. With 5 bases clipped from V and 1 base from J, the junction kept 3 bases outside the gene matches. Some 32,000 T cell genomes, or about 0.2 ug DNA, went into the sorted-subset replicate PCRs. Profiling relied on immunoSEQ multiplex PCR, and the TCRdb table lists in-frame clones only, not all of them. The data show fewer than 400,000 clones, about 74% seen once. The receptor's source is a man aged 25 to 45 in good health. Sequencing was carried out using memory CD4+ T cells sorted from blood. The subset denotes: CD45RA-negative fraction. The rearrangement uses TRBV7-2 and TRBJ2-1; TRBD2 matches at 12 bases. The CDR3 here is CASSTGTSGSYNEQFF. CDR3 DNA sequence: TGTGCCAGCAGCACTGGGACTAGCGGGTCCTACAATGAGCAGTTCTTC. Variable domain in full (rest from reference TRBV7-2 and TRBJ2-1): GAGVSQSPSNKVTEKGKDVELRCDPISGHTALYWYRQSLGQGLEFLIYFQGNSAPDKSGLPSDRFSAERTGGSVSTLTIQRTQQEDSAVYLCASSTGTSGSYNEQFFGPGTRLTVL.